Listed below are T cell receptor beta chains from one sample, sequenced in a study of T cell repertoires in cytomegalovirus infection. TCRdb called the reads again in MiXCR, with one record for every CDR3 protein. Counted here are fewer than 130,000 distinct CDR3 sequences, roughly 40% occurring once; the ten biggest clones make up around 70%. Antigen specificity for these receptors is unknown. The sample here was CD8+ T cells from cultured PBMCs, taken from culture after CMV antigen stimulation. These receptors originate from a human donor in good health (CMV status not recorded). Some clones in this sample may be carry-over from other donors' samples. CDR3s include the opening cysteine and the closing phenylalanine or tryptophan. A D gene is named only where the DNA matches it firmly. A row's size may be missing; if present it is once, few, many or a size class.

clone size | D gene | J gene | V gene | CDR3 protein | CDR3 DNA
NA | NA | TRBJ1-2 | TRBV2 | CASSDGGGAYYGYTF | TGTGCCAGCAGTGATGGTGGGGGCGCCTACTATGGCTACACCTTC
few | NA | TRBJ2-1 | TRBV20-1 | CSASHLAPSSYNEQFF | TGCAGTGCTAGTCATCTAGCGCCCAGCTCCTACAATGAGCAGTTCTTC
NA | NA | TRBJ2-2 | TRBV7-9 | CASSPPGQENTGELFF | TGTGCCAGCAGCCCCCCGGGACAAGAGAACACCGGGGAGCTGTTTTTT
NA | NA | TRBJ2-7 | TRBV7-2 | CASSTGTYEQYF | TGTGCCAGCAGTACAGGGACTTACGAGCAGTACTTC
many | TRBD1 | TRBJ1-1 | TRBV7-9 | CASSAQGSTEAFF | TGTGCCAGCAGCGCACAGGGGAGCACTGAAGCTTTCTTT
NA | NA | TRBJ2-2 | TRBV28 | CASSLPLRNTRELFF | TGTGCCAGCAGTTTACCCCTCAGGAACACCAGGGAGCTGTTTTTT
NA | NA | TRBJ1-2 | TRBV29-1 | CSVDTGPANYGYTF | TGCAGCGTTGACACAGGGCCAGCTAACTATGGCTACACCTTC
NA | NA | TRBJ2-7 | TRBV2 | CASSAWQSYEQYF | TGTGCCAGCAGTGCTTGGCAGTCCTACGAGCAGTACTTC
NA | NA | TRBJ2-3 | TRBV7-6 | CASSLILGGGTDTQYF | TGTGCCAGCAGCCTAATTCTTGGGGGCGGCACAGATACGCAGTATTTT
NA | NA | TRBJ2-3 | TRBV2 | CASSPGQTSTDTQYF | TGTGCCAGCAGCCCTGGACAGACTAGCACAGATACGCAGTATTTT
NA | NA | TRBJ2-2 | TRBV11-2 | CASSLASGTAQGTGELFF | TGTGCCAGCAGCTTAGCCTCCGGGACGGCACAAGGCACCGGGGAGCTGTTTTTT
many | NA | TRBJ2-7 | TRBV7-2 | CASSADGIGEQYF | TGTGCCAGCAGCGCCGACGGGATTGGCGAGCAGTACTTC
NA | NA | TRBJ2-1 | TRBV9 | CASSESGMVNEQFF | TGTGCCAGCAGTGAGTCTGGCATGGTGAATGAGCAGTTCTTC
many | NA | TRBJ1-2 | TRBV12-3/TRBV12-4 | CASSLRLGGYTF | TGTGCCAGCAGTTTACGGTTAGGCGGCTACACCTTC
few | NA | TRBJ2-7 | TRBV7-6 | CASSLYGGEYEQYF | TGTGCCAGCAGCTTGTACGGGGGCGAGTACGAGCAGTACTTC
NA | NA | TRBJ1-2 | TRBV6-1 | CASLQGSNYGYTF | TGTGCCAGCCTGCAGGGGTCTAACTATGGCTACACCTTC
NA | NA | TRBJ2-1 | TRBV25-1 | CASSGAYNEQFF | TGTGCCAGCAGTGGTGCCTACAATGAGCAGTTCTTC
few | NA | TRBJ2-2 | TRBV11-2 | CASTRYGDTGELFF | TGTGCCAGCACCCGGTACGGCGACACCGGGGAGCTGTTTTTT
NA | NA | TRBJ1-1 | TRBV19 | CASRFGGEAFF | TGTGCCAGTAGATTTGGCGGTGAAGCTTTCTTT
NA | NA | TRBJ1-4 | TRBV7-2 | CASSLFDSRDEKLFF | TGTGCCAGCAGCTTATTCGACAGTAGAGACGAAAAACTGTTTTTT
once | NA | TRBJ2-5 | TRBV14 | CASSQVPPGTQYF | TGTGCCAGCAGCCAAGTCCCACCTGGGACCCAGTACTTC
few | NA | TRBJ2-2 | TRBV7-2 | CASSLLAMGRGYTGELFF | TGTGCCAGCAGCTTGTTGGCCATGGGTAGGGGTTACACCGGGGAGCTGTTTTTT
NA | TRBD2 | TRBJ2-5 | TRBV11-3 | CASSGLEGTQYF | TGTGCCAGCAGCGGACTAGAGGGGACCCAGTACTTC
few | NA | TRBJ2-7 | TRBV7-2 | CASSVTYEQYF | TGTGCCAGCAGCGTAACCTACGAGCAGTACTTC
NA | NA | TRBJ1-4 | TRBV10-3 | CAISESGVNEKLFF | TGTGCCATCAGTGAGTCAGGGGTTAATGAAAAACTGTTTTTT
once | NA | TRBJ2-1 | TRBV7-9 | CASSQSESSYNEQFF | TGTGCCAGCAGCCAATCGGAAAGCTCCTACAATGAGCAGTTCTTC
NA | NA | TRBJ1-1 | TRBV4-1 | CASSQADGGNTEAFF | TGCGCCAGCAGCCAAGCAGACGGGGGAAACACTGAAGCTTTCTTT
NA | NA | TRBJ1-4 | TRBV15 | CATLATGLPNEKLFF | TGTGCCACCTTGGCCACGGGTCTGCCTAATGAAAAACTGTTTTTT
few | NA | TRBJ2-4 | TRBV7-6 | CASSLSPSGYIQYF | TGTGCCAGCAGCTTAAGTCCGAGCGGATACATTCAGTACTTC
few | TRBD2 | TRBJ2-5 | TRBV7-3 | CASSLRGREVGETQYF | TGTGCCAGCAGCTTACGGGGGCGGGAGGTCGGAGAGACCCAGTACTTC
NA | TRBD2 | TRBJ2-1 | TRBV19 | CASSLAGGSNEQFF | TGTGCCAGTAGTCTAGCGGGGGGCTCCAATGAGCAGTTCTTC
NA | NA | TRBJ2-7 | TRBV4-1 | CASSQDRGSSYEQYF | TGCGCCAGCAGCCAAGATCGGGGGAGCTCCTACGAGCAGTACTTC
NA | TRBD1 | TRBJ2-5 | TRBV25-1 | CASSDPDRYQETQYF | TGTGCCAGCAGTGACCCGGACAGGTACCAAGAGACCCAGTACTTC
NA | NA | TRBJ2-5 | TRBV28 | CASLGLGETQYF | TGTGCCAGCCTAGGGCTAGGGGAGACCCAGTACTTC
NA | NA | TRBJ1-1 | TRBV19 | CASSISRNTEAFF | TGTGCCAGTAGTATAAGCCGGAACACTGAAGCTTTCTTT
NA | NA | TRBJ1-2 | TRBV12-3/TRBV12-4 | CASSPPGGSYGYTF | TGTGCCAGCAGTCCCCCGGGCGGGAGCTATGGCTACACCTTC
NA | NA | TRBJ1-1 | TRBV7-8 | CASSFGRHGDGTEAFF | TGTGCCAGCAGCTTTGGGAGGCATGGGGATGGCACTGAAGCTTTCTTT
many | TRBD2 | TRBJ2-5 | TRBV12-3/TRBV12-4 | CASSLGAGDPETQYF | TGTGCCAGCAGTTTAGGTGCGGGGGACCCAGAGACCCAGTACTTC
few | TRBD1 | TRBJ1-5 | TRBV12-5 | CASGSTGTGNQPQHF | TGTGCTAGTGGCTCGACCGGGACAGGAAATCAGCCCCAGCATTTT
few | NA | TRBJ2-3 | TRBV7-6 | CASSLVGAKDTQYF | TGTGCCAGCAGCTTAGTTGGGGCCAAAGATACGCAGTATTTT
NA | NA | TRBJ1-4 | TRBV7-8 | CASSQVGVSEKLFF | TGTGCCAGCAGCCAGGTGGGGGTTTCGGAAAAACTGTTTTTT
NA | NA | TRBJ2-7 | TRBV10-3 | CATPRAGDEQYF | TGTGCCACCCCGAGGGCCGGGGATGAGCAGTACTTC
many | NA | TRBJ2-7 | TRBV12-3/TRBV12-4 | CASSFVSPYEQYF | TGTGCCAGCAGTTTTGTCAGCCCCTACGAGCAGTACTTC
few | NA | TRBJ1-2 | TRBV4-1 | CASSQEAGNGGYTF | TGCGCCAGCAGCCAAGAGGCCGGGAATGGTGGCTACACCTTC
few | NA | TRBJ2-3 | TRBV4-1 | CASSQVPGTDTQYF | TGCGCCAGCAGCCAAGTTCCGGGCACAGATACGCAGTATTTT
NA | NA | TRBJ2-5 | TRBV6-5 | CASRRAAQETQYF | TGTGCCAGCAGAAGGGCAGCCCAAGAGACCCAGTACTTC
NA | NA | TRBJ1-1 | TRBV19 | CASTMGGSEAFF | TGTGCCAGTACGATGGGGGGGTCCGAAGCTTTCTTT
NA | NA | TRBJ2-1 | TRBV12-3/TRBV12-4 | CASSLDGSTSYNEQFF | TGTGCCAGCAGTTTAGATGGCTCTACCAGCTACAATGAGCAGTTCTTC
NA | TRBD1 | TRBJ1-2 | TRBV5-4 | CASSSWDRVYGYTF | TGTGCCAGCAGCTCCTGGGACAGGGTCTATGGCTACACCTTC
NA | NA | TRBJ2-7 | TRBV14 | CASSRRGVGYEQYF | TGTGCCAGCAGCCGGAGAGGGGTGGGCTACGAGCAGTACTTC
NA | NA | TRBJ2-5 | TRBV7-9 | CASSTSILGQETQYF | TGTGCCAGCAGCACATCCATCCTGGGCCAAGAGACCCAGTACTTC
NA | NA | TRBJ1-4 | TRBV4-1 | CASSQEGGRDEKLFF | TGCGCCAGCAGCCAAGAGGGGGGCAGGGATGAAAAACTGTTTTTT
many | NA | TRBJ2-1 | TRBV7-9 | CASLSSRNEQFF | TGTGCCAGCCTGAGCTCTCGAAATGAGCAGTTCTTC